The present entry profiles one T cell receptor (beta chain) with its context. These data are taken from a study of blood T cell repertoires in COVID-19. Study at large: Acute and convalescent COVID-19 specimens originated in the United States, Italy and Spain. PBMCs, B-cell-depleted T cells, or T cells were the source of the cDNA or gDNA that made up the material.

Germline V CDR1 and CDR2: DFQATT, SNEGSKA (reference sequence). The CDR3 contains 13 residues. The V end lost 3 bases, the J end lost 7 bases, and 15 bases lay between the germline ends. In the source study's methods: Amplified reference gene primers provided the basis for estimating nucleated cell counts. This table comes from immunoSEQ multiplex PCR, and its TCRdb copy is limited to in-frame clones, with some not included. V and J calls plus clone size are reproduced from that table; the DNA served to infer D and trimming. The top ten clones hold less than 9.5% of a sample with tens of thousands of clones, 86% of them seen once.

J is TRBJ2-5 and V is TRBV20-1, with D maybe TRBD2 (5 bases). This receptor was identified in a man between 60 and 75 years old with acute or convalescent COVID-19. Sequences were obtained from peripheral blood. The CDR3 DNA reads as TGCAGTGCTAGTAGTAGGCTAGAGGGGACCCAGTACTTC. This codes for CSASSRLEGTQYF.